What follows is one T cell receptor beta chain and its context. Its antigen is as yet unknown. This sample was included in a study of cytomegalovirus exposure and HLA in healthy donors. Germline CDR1 KGHSH, CDR2 LQKENI. The CDR3 loop spans 15 amino acids. V lost 2 bases, J lost 5 bases, and 3 bases stayed unmatched. A multiplex PCR was run with 60 Vbeta primers and 13 Jbeta primers. Source study methods: Per a later analysis, the number of unique TCR beta chains was roughly 83 million, of which 9 million to 12 million were shared. Produced via immunoSEQ multiplex PCR; TCRdb's table is partial and in-frame only. That table supplies the V and J calls and clone size; D and trimming were determined from the DNA. Of just over 150,000 clones listed, over 70% are singletons. The donors, nominally healthy at sampling, likely had unrecorded immune exposures. Study-wide findings and caveats: The study listed around 150 cytomegalovirus-associated TCR beta chains.

This clonotype was obtained from a woman aged 30 to 39 in good health and CMV-seronegative. The material sequenced was PBMCs. This sequence joins TRBV18 and TRBJ2-1; 10 nucleotides line up with TRBD2. The CDR3 DNA reads as TGTGCCAGCTCACCAGTAGCGGGGGGACACAATGAGCAGTTCTTC. Translation gives CASSPVAGGHNEQFF.